One T cell receptor beta chain is described in this entry. The antigen remains unidentified. Time point of the sample: pre-sensitization, week 0. Noted treatment: therapeutic diphenylcyclopropenone sensitization with weekly scalp DPC. Total RNA came from unfractionated whole blood. V was shortened by 5 bases and J by 6 bases, with 9 bases between the two germline ends. The CDR3 loop spans 12 amino acids. The germline V gene encodes CDR1 SGHTA and CDR2 FQGNSA. This sample stems from a study of human T cells and chemical hapten exposure. Study-wide context: 2% DPC was applied to approximately 2 cm by approximately 2 cm of upper inner arm skin for sensitization.

TCRdb analysed the RACE reads with MiXCR anew, one entry per CDR3 protein. This table holds approximately 50,000 distinct CDR3 sequences, 9.6% found once. The study's findings and limits: Healthy people's immune response may differ from that of the donors, who had alopecia.

The sample in question was whole blood, obtained in connection with sensitization to the hapten diphenylcyclopropenone (DPC). V and J are TRBV7-2 and TRBJ2-3; D gene ambiguous. This TCR came from a woman under 40 with alopecia areata. Some clones in this sample may be carry-over from other donors' samples. CDR3 bases: TGTGCCAGCAGCCCAGCCGCGGATACGCAGTATTTT. As protein: CASSPAADTQYF. The entire variable domain, with the rest obtained from reference TRBV7-2 and TRBJ2-3, is as follows: GAGVSQSPSNKVTEKGKDVELRCDPISGHTALYWYRQSLGQGLEFLIYFQGNSAPDKSGLPSDRFSAERTGGSVSTLTIQRTQQEDSAVYLCASSPAADTQYFGPGTRLTVL.